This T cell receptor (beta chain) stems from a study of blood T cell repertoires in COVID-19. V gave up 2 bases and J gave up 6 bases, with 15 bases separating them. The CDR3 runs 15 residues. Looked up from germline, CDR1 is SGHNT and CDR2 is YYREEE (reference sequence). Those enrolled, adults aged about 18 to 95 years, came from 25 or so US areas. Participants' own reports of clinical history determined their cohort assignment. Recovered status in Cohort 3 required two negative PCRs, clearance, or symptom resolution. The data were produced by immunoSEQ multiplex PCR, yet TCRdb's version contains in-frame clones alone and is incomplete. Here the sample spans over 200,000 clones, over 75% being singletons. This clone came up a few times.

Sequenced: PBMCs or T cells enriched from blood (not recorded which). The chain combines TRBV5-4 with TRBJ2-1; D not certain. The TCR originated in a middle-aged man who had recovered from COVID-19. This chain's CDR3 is CASSFFAGVGNEQFF. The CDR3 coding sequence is TGTGCCAGCAGCTTCTTCGCCGGAGTTGGCAATGAGCAGTTCTTC.